Listed here is a single T cell receptor (beta chain). Sequenced by immunoSEQ multiplex PCR; TCRdb stores in-frame clones only, minus some. The sample shows fewer than 250,000 clones, around 83% of them seen only once. These data come from a study of blood T cell repertoires in COVID-19. Germline assignment: CDR1 SNHLY and CDR2 FYNNEI. Trimming shortened V by 6 bases and J by 0 bases, and 12 bases separated the two germline ends. The CDR3 loop spans 15 amino acids. The source of this sequence is a woman aged 50 to 60 with acute or convalescent COVID-19. The chain couples TRBV2 to TRBJ2-4; D uncertain. The sequenced sample was peripheral blood. CDR3 DNA: TGTGCCAGCAGGAGAGGTTTGCAAGCCAAAAACATTCAGTACTTC. It encodes CASRRGLQAKNIQYF.